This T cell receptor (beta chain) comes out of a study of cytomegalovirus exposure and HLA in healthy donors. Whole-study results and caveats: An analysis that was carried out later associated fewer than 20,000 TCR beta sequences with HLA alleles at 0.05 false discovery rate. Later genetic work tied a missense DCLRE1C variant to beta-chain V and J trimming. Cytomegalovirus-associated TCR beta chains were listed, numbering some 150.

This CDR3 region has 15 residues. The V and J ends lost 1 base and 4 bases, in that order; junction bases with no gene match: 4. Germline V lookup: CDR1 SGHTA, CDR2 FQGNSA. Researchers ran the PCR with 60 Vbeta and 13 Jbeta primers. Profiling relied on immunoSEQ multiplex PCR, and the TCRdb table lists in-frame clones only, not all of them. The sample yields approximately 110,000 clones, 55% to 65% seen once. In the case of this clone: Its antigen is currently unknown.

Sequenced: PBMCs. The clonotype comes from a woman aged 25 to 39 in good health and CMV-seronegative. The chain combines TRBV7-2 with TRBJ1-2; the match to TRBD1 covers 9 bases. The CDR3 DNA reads TGTGCCAGCAGCTTAGTCTTGACAGGGGGCTATGGCTACACCTTC. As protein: CASSLVLTGGYGYTF.